The source of this T cell receptor beta chain is a study of blood T cell repertoires in COVID-19. About the research overall: Acute and convalescent COVID-19 specimens originated in the United States, Italy and Spain. T cells, B-cell-depleted T cells, or PBMCs supplied cDNA or gDNA.

This clone came up once. Germline V lookup: CDR1 MDHEN, CDR2 SYDVKM. Deletions cut 10 bases from V and 2 bases from J, with 12 bases between. The CDR3 has 13 residues. Sequencing was performed with immunoSEQ multiplex PCR; in TCRdb, only in-frame clones are kept and a portion is missing. The sample consists of roughly 280,000 clones, 88% of them appearing once. Patients from Seattle were sampled longitudinally, starting during active infection. This TCR derives from a woman aged 25 to 39 with COVID-19, enrolled during active disease. This chain links TRBV28 with TRBJ2-1, with D tentatively TRBD2 (6 bases). The source material was peripheral blood. The CDR3 reads CATLAETYNEQFF. The CDR3 bases are TGTGCCACCTTAGCGGAGACCTACAATGAGCAGTTCTTC.